A selection of T cell receptor beta chains follows, all from one sample in a study of CD8 T cells in Susac syndrome. In TCRdb, the immunoSEQ multiplex PCR reads were re-called with MiXCR into one record per CDR3 protein. The repertoire holds roughly 150,000 distinct CDR3 sequences, with approximately 90% as singletons. The sequencing input was CD4+ T cells from PBMCs. The source of these receptors is a human donor in good health. Both conserved end residues are part of each CDR3. The D gene is left open where the match is weak. Size is stated for part of the rows, as once, few or many counts, or as a class when the clone is expanded.

V gene: TRBV3-1
clone size: -
J gene: TRBJ1-2
D gene: TRBD1
CDR3 protein: CASSRTGPGYGYTF
CDR3 DNA: TGTGCCAGCAGTCGGACAGGGCCTGGGTATGGCTACACCTTC

V gene: TRBV20-1
clone size: once
J gene: TRBJ2-1
D gene: -
CDR3 protein: CSARETSGSSYNEQFF
CDR3 DNA: TGCAGTGCTAGGGAGACTAGTGGGAGCTCCTACAATGAGCAGTTCTTC

V gene: TRBV18
clone size: -
J gene: TRBJ2-2
D gene: -
CDR3 protein: CASSPGGSGELFF
CDR3 DNA: TGTGCCAGCTCACCTGGGGGCTCCGGGGAGCTGTTTTTT

V gene: TRBV7-9
clone size: -
J gene: TRBJ1-1
D gene: TRBD1
CDR3 protein: CASSYSGQGNTEAFF
CDR3 DNA: TGTGCCAGCAGCTACTCGGGACAGGGGAACACTGAAGCTTTCTTT

V gene: TRBV20-1
clone size: -
J gene: TRBJ2-3
D gene: -
CDR3 protein: CSARTSGDTQYF
CDR3 DNA: TGCAGTGCTAGGACCTCAGGAGATACGCAGTATTTT

V gene: TRBV12-3/TRBV12-4
clone size: -
J gene: TRBJ1-6
D gene: -
CDR3 protein: CASSTSWGSSYNSPLHF
CDR3 DNA: TGTGCCAGCAGTACCTCCTGGGGGAGCTCCTATAATTCACCCCTCCACTTT

V gene: TRBV27
clone size: -
J gene: TRBJ1-2
D gene: -
CDR3 protein: CASSSGRAIGYTF
CDR3 DNA: TGTGCCAGCAGTTCTGGCAGGGCAATTGGCTACACCTTC

V gene: TRBV9
clone size: -
J gene: TRBJ2-7
D gene: -
CDR3 protein: CASRGTYEQYF
CDR3 DNA: TGTGCCAGCAGGGGTACCTACGAGCAGTACTTC

V gene: TRBV5-6
clone size: -
J gene: TRBJ2-7
D gene: -
CDR3 protein: CASSLVWGNYEQYF
CDR3 DNA: TGTGCCAGCAGCTTGGTATGGGGGAACTACGAGCAGTACTTC

V gene: TRBV4-3
clone size: -
J gene: TRBJ1-1
D gene: TRBD1
CDR3 protein: CASSQGQGGSTEAFF
CDR3 DNA: TGCGCCAGCAGCCAAGGACAGGGAGGTTCCACTGAAGCTTTCTTT

V gene: TRBV7-9
clone size: -
J gene: TRBJ2-3
D gene: -
CDR3 protein: CASSSGDFLTDTQYF
CDR3 DNA: TGTGCCAGCAGCTCGGGGGACTTCCTCACAGATACGCAGTATTTT

V gene: TRBV11-3
clone size: once
J gene: TRBJ1-1
D gene: -
CDR3 protein: CASSPRGLDRSQAFF
CDR3 DNA: TGTGCCAGCAGCCCTAGAGGACTCGACAGGAGTCAAGCTTTCTTT

V gene: TRBV9
clone size: -
J gene: TRBJ2-1
D gene: -
CDR3 protein: CASSAPRGGDYNEQFF
CDR3 DNA: TGTGCCAGCAGCGCGCCGAGAGGGGGGGACTACAATGAGCAGTTCTTC

V gene: TRBV28
clone size: -
J gene: TRBJ2-4
D gene: -
CDR3 protein: CASSSGGWGNIQYF
CDR3 DNA: TGTGCCAGCAGTTCGGGCGGCTGGGGAAACATTCAGTACTTC

V gene: TRBV10-1
clone size: -
J gene: TRBJ2-2
D gene: TRBD1
CDR3 protein: CASSDGTANTGELFF
CDR3 DNA: TGCGCCAGCAGTGACGGGACAGCGAACACCGGGGAGCTGTTTTTT

V gene: TRBV12-3/TRBV12-4
clone size: -
J gene: TRBJ1-3
D gene: -
CDR3 protein: CASSLGGNTIYF
CDR3 DNA: TGTGCCAGCAGTTTAGGTGGAAACACCATATATTTT

V gene: TRBV7-9
clone size: -
J gene: TRBJ2-1
D gene: -
CDR3 protein: CASSLALGQFF
CDR3 DNA: TGTGCCAGCAGCTTAGCGCTAGGGCAGTTCTTC

V gene: TRBV20-1
clone size: few
J gene: TRBJ1-1
D gene: -
CDR3 protein: CSPKSGALGTEAFF
CDR3 DNA: TGCAGTCCAAAGAGCGGGGCGCTGGGCACTGAAGCTTTCTTT

V gene: TRBV5-6
clone size: -
J gene: TRBJ2-5
D gene: -
CDR3 protein: CASSFISSSGQETQYF
CDR3 DNA: TGTGCCAGCAGCTTCATCAGTAGTTCGGGCCAAGAGACCCAGTACTTC

V gene: TRBV3-1
clone size: -
J gene: TRBJ2-5
D gene: TRBD2
CDR3 protein: CASSQAGGRETQYF
CDR3 DNA: TGTGCCAGCAGCCAGGCGGGGGGCAGAGAGACCCAGTACTTC

V gene: TRBV27
clone size: -
J gene: TRBJ1-1
D gene: -
CDR3 protein: CASSRPGWDTEAFF
CDR3 DNA: TGTGCCAGCAGTCGACCGGGGTGGGACACTGAAGCTTTCTTT

V gene: TRBV7-2
clone size: -
J gene: TRBJ2-2
D gene: TRBD1
CDR3 protein: CASSFTGGIGGELFF
CDR3 DNA: TGTGCCAGCAGCTTCACAGGGGGGATTGGCGGGGAGCTGTTTTTT

V gene: TRBV2
clone size: -
J gene: TRBJ1-1
D gene: -
CDR3 protein: CASSEKNMNTEAFF
CDR3 DNA: TGTGCCAGCAGTGAAAAGAATATGAACACTGAAGCTTTCTTT

V gene: TRBV20-1
clone size: -
J gene: TRBJ2-3
D gene: TRBD2
CDR3 protein: CSARPVAGYTDTQYF
CDR3 DNA: TGCAGTGCTAGACCCGTAGCGGGATACACAGATACGCAGTATTTT

V gene: TRBV7-7
clone size: -
J gene: TRBJ2-5
D gene: -
CDR3 protein: CASSLRTGSQETQYF
CDR3 DNA: TGTGCCAGCAGTTTAAGGACGGGGAGCCAAGAGACCCAGTACTTC

V gene: TRBV7-2
clone size: -
J gene: TRBJ2-3
D gene: TRBD2
CDR3 protein: CASSLTSGFTDTQYF
CDR3 DNA: TGTGCCAGCAGCTTGACTAGCGGGTTCACAGATACGCAGTATTTT

V gene: TRBV5-1
clone size: few
J gene: TRBJ1-1
D gene: TRBD1
CDR3 protein: CASSLYGDRNTEAFF
CDR3 DNA: TGCGCCAGCAGCTTGTATGGGGACAGGAACACTGAAGCTTTCTTT

V gene: TRBV5-1
clone size: -
J gene: TRBJ1-3
D gene: -
CDR3 protein: CASSPGDSGNTIYF
CDR3 DNA: TGCGCCAGCAGCCCCGGTGACTCTGGAAACACCATATATTTT

V gene: TRBV6-2/TRBV6-3
clone size: -
J gene: TRBJ2-7
D gene: -
CDR3 protein: CASTPPVRGHEQYF
CDR3 DNA: TGTGCCAGCACCCCCCCAGTGAGGGGCCACGAGCAGTACTTC

V gene: TRBV29-1
clone size: -
J gene: TRBJ2-1
D gene: -
CDR3 protein: CSVGVEISYNEQFF
CDR3 DNA: TGCAGCGTTGGGGTTGAGATATCCTACAATGAGCAGTTCTTC

V gene: TRBV5-1
clone size: -
J gene: TRBJ2-7
D gene: -
CDR3 protein: CASRSRDASYEQYF
CDR3 DNA: TGCGCCAGCAGATCCCGGGACGCATCCTACGAGCAGTACTTC

V gene: TRBV19
clone size: once
J gene: TRBJ2-1
D gene: TRBD2
CDR3 protein: CASSISPWEGEQFF
CDR3 DNA: TGTGCCAGTAGTATATCTCCATGGGAGGGTGAGCAGTTCTTC

V gene: TRBV18
clone size: -
J gene: TRBJ2-2
D gene: TRBD1
CDR3 protein: CASSLGQGSFTGELFF
CDR3 DNA: TGTGCCAGCTCCTTGGGACAGGGAAGTTTTACCGGGGAGCTGTTTTTT

V gene: TRBV6-6
clone size: -
J gene: TRBJ1-6
D gene: TRBD1
CDR3 protein: CASIQGERGKSPLHF
CDR3 DNA: TGTGCCAGCATCCAGGGGGAGAGGGGGAAGTCACCCCTCCACTTT

V gene: TRBV3-1
clone size: once
J gene: TRBJ2-7
D gene: TRBD1
CDR3 protein: CASSPQGQSKQYF
CDR3 DNA: TGTGCCAGCAGCCCCCAGGGACAGTCTAAGCAGTACTTC

V gene: TRBV29-1
clone size: -
J gene: TRBJ2-6
D gene: -
CDR3 protein: CSVFGMGANVLTF
CDR3 DNA: TGCAGCGTTTTTGGGATGGGGGCCAACGTCCTGACTTTC

V gene: TRBV5-1
clone size: -
J gene: TRBJ2-5
D gene: -
CDR3 protein: CASRGEETQYF
CDR3 DNA: TGCGCCAGCAGGGGAGAAGAGACCCAGTACTTC

V gene: TRBV6-2/TRBV6-3
clone size: once
J gene: TRBJ2-5
D gene: -
CDR3 protein: CASSSNRGLGETQYF
CDR3 DNA: TGTGCCAGCAGTTCCAACAGGGGACTTGGGGAGACCCAGTACTTC

V gene: TRBV7-9
clone size: -
J gene: TRBJ1-5
D gene: -
CDR3 protein: CASSQGQYSNQPQHF
CDR3 DNA: TGTGCCAGCAGCCAAGGACAGTATAGCAATCAGCCCCAGCATTTT

V gene: TRBV6-5
clone size: -
J gene: TRBJ1-2
D gene: -
CDR3 protein: CASSPGEYRVDTF
CDR3 DNA: TGTGCCAGCAGTCCGGGGGAATACAGGGTGGACACCTTC

V gene: TRBV19
clone size: -
J gene: TRBJ2-7
D gene: -
CDR3 protein: CASSATTYEQYF
CDR3 DNA: TGTGCCAGTAGTGCCACAACCTACGAGCAGTACTTC

V gene: TRBV19
clone size: once
J gene: TRBJ2-3
D gene: TRBD2
CDR3 protein: CASSGISGGPTDTQYF
CDR3 DNA: TGTGCCAGTAGTGGTATATCGGGAGGGCCAACAGATACGCAGTATTTT

V gene: TRBV7-3
clone size: few
J gene: TRBJ1-1
D gene: -
CDR3 protein: CASSLTGNTEAFF
CDR3 DNA: TGTGCCAGCAGTTTGACAGGGAACACTGAAGCTTTCTTT

V gene: TRBV28
clone size: -
J gene: TRBJ2-7
D gene: TRBD2
CDR3 protein: CASSLFLAGVYEQYF
CDR3 DNA: TGTGCCAGCAGTTTATTCCTAGCGGGAGTCTACGAGCAGTACTTC

V gene: TRBV7-2
clone size: -
J gene: TRBJ1-3
D gene: -
CDR3 protein: CASSLAGRTRSYF
CDR3 DNA: TGTGCCAGCAGCTTAGCGGGAAGAACCAGATCATATTTT

V gene: TRBV7-2
clone size: -
J gene: TRBJ2-1
D gene: TRBD1
CDR3 protein: CASSSRDRVYNEQFF
CDR3 DNA: TGTGCCAGCAGCTCCCGGGACAGGGTTTACAATGAGCAGTTCTTC

V gene: TRBV30
clone size: -
J gene: TRBJ2-1
D gene: -
CDR3 protein: CAWSVGQGPFF
CDR3 DNA: TGTGCCTGGAGTGTGGGGCAGGGCCCGTTCTTC